This T cell receptor beta chain was obtained from a study of CD8+ T cells in alopecia areata. Study overall: Patients remained on tofacitinib for 6 to 18 months and then went 6 months without it.

Extracted RNA was reverse transcribed, and the resulting cDNA served as sequencing template. Only in-frame clones appear in the TCRdb table, and some are missing; sequencing was by immunoSEQ multiplex PCR. This table has 200,000 to 250,000 clones, about three fifths appearing once. Germline lookup yields CDR1 SGHRS and CDR2 YFSETQ. The CDR3 is 14 residues long. In regard to this clone: Its ends do not fully match the called genes, so a read error is possible.

Treatment meaning: oral pan-JAK inhibitor, 5-10 mg twice daily. The gene calls are TRBV5-1 and TRBJ2-5, with 13 bases fitting TRBD2. Sequencing used CD4+ T cells sorted from blood, obtained at week 4, from a patient treated with tofacitinib. The sequence came from a human donor with alopecia areata. The CDR3 loop is CASSSGLAGAPKDF. CDR3 in DNA: TGCGCCAGCAGTTCCGGACTAGCGGGGGCTCCAAAGGACTTC. The variable domain in full, completed from reference TRBV5-1 and TRBJ2-5, reads KAGVTQTPRYLIKTRGQQVTLSCSPISGHRSVSWYQQTPGQGLQFLFEYFSETQRNKGNFPGRFSGRQFSNSRSEMNVSTLELGDSALYLCASSSGLAGAPKDFGPGTRLLVL.